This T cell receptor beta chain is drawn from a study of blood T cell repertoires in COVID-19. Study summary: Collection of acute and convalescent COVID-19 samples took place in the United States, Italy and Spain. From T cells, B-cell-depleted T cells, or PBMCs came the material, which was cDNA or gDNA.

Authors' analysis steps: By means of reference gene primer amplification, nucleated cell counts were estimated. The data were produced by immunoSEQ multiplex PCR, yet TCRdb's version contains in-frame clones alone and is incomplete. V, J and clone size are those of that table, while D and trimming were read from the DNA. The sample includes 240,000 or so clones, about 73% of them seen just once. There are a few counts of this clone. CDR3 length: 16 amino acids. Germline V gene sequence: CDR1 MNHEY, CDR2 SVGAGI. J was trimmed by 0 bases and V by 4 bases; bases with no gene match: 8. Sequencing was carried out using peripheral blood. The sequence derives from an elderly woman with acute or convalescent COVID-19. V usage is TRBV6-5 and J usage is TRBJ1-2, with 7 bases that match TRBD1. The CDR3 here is CASSSHAGQANYGYTF. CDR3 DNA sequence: TGTGCCAGCAGTTCCCACGCTGGACAGGCTAACTATGGCTACACCTTC.